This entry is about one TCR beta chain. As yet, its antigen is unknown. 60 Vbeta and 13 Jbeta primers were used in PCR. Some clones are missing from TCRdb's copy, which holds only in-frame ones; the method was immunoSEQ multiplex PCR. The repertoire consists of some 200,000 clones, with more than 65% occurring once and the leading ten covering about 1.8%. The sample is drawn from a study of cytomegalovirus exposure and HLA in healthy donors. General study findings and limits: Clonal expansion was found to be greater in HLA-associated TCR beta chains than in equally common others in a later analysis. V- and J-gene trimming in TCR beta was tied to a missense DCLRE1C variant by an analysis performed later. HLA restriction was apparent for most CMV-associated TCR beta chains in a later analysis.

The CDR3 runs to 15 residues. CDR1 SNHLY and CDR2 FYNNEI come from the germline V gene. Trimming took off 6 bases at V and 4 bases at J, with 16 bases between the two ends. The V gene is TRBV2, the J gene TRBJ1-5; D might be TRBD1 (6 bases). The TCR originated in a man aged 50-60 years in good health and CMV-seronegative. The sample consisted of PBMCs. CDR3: CASRPTGHQNQPQHF. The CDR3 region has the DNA TGTGCCAGCAGGCCAACGGGACACCAGAATCAGCCCCAGCATTTT.